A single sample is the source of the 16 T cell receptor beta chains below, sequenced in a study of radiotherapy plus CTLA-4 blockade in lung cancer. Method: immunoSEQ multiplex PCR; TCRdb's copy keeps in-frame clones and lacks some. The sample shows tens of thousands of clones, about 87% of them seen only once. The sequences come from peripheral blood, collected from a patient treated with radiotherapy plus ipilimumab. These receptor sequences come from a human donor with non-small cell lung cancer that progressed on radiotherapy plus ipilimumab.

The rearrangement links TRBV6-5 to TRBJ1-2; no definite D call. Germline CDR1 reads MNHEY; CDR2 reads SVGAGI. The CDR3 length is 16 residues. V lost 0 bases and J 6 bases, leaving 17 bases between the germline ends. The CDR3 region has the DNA TGTGCCAGCAGTTACTCGTGGTCCGGGTCTGCGGATGGCTACACCTTC. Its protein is CASSYSWSGSADGYTF.

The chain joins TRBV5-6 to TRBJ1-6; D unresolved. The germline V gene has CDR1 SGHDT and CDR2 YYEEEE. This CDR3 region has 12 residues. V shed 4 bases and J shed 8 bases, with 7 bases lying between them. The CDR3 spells CASSGPYSPLHF. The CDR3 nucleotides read TGTGCCAGCAGCGGACCTTATTCACCCCTCCACTTT. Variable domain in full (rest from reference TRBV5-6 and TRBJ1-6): DAGVTQSPTHLIKTRGQQVTLRCSPKSGHDTVSWYQQALGQGPQFIFQYYEEEERQRGNFPDRFSGHQFPNYSSELNVNALLLGDSALYLCASSGPYSPLHFGNGTRLTVT.

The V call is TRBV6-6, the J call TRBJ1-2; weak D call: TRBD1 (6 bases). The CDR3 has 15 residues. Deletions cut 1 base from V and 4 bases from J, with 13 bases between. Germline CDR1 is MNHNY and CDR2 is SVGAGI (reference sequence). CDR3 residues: CASSYLREDSYGYTF. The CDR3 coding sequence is TGTGCCAGCAGTTACTTGCGGGAGGACAGCTATGGCTACACCTTC.

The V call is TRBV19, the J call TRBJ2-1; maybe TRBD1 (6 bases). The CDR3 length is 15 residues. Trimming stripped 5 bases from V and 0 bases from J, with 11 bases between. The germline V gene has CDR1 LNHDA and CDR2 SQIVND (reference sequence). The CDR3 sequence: CASSPDRSSYNEQFF. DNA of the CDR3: TGTGCCAGTAGTCCGGACAGAAGCTCCTACAATGAGCAGTTCTTC.

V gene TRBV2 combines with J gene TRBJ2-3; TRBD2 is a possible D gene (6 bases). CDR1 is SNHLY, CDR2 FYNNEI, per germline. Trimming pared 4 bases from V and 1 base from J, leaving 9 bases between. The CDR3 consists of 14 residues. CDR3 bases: TGTGCCAGCAGTGCTACTAGCCGCACAGATACGCAGTATTTT. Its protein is CASSATSRTDTQYF.

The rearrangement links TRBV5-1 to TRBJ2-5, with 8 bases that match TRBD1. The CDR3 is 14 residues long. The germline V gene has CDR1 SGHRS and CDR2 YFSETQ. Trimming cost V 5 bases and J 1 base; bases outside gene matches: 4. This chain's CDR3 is CASSYGTGQETQYF. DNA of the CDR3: TGCGCCAGCAGTTACGGGACAGGCCAAGAGACCCAGTACTTC.

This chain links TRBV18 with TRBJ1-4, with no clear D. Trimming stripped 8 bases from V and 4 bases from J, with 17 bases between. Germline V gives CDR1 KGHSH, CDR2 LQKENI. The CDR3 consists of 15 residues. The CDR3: CASNMATANNEKLFF. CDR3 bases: TGTGCCAGCAACATGGCAACAGCAAATAATGAAAAACTGTTTTTT.

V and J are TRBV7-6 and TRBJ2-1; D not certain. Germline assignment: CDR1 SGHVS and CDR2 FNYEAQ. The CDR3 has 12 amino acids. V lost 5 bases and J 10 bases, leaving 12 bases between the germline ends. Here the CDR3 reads CASSRRVGEQFF. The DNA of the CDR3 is TGTGCCAGCAGCCGCCGGGTCGGGGAGCAGTTCTTC.

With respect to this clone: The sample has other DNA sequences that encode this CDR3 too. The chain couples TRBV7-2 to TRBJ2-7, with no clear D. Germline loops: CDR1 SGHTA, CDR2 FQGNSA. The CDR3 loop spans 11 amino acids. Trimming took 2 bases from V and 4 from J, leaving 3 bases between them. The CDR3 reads CASSLNYEQYF. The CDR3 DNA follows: TGTGCCAGCAGCTTAAATTACGAGCAGTACTTC.

The CDR3 loop reads CASSLEGRDYGYTF. DNA of the CDR3: TGTGCCAGCAGCTTAGAAGGTCGGGACTATGGCTACACCTTC. This chain joins TRBV11-1 and TRBJ1-2; D is uncertain. Per germline, CDR1 SGHAT and CDR2 FQDESV (reference sequence). V lost 1 base and J lost 3, with 9 bases in between. There are 14 residues in the CDR3.

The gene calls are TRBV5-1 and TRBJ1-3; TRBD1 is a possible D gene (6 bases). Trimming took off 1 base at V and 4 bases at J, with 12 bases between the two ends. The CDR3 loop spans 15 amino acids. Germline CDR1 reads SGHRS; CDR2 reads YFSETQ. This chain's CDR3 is CASSLWSGGGNTIYF. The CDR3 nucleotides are TGCGCCAGCAGCTTGTGGTCGGGGGGCGGAAACACCATATATTTT.

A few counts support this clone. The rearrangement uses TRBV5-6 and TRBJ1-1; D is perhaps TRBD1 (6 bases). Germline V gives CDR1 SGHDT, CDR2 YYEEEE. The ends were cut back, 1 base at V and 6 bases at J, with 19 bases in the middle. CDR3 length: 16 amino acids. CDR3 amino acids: CASSLPPEGGRAEAFF. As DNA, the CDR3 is TGTGCCAGCAGCTTGCCGCCCGAGGGGGGTAGGGCTGAAGCTTTCTTT.

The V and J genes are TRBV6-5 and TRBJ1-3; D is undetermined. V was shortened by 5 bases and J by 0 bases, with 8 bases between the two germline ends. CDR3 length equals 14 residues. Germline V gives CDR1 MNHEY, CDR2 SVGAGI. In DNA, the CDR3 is TGTGCCAGCAGTACCGGCCTCTCTGGAAACACCATATATTTT. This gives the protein CASSTGLSGNTIYF.

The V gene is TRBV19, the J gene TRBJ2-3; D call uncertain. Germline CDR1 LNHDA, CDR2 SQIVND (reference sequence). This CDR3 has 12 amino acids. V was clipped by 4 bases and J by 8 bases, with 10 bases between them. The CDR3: CASSTVAGTQYF. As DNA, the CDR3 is TGTGCCAGTAGTACGGTCGCAGGTACGCAGTATTTT.

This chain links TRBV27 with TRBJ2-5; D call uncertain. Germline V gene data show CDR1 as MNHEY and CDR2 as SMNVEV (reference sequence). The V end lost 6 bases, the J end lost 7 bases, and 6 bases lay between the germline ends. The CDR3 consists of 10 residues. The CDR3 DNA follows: TGTGCCAGCAGGTTGCTGACCCAGTACTTC. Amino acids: CASRLLTQYF.

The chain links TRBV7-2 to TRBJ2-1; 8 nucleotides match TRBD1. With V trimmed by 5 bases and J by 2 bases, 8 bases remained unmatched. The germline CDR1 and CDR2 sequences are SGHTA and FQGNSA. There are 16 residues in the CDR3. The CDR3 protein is CASSQLDRGPYNEQFF. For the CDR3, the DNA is TGTGCCAGCAGCCAGTTAGACAGGGGCCCCTACAATGAGCAGTTCTTC.